Presented here are 20 T cell receptor beta chains from one specimen sequenced in a study of T cell responses to AZD1222 COVID-19 vaccine listed by TCRdb under 2021. The time point label, read with the paper, signifies: about 28 days (+/-7) after the second vaccine dose. Libraries were constructed by the immunoSEQ multiplex PCR assay. Sourced from immuneACCESS, this table was stored by TCRdb with only in-frame sequences that have V and J called. A share of the clones is absent; for the studies checked, an unresolved V gene accounts for under half, and the remainder has no known explanation. Recorded for this sample are 15,000 to 20,000 clones; about 80% of them occurred a single time. The ten largest clonotypes hold approximately 15% of the sample. The sample was peripheral blood, taken 28 days after the second AZD1222 dose. These receptor sequences come from an adult who received the AZD1222 COVID-19 vaccine.

The chain couples TRBV2 to TRBJ1-6; tentative D call: TRBD1 (6 bases). This CDR3 spans 19 amino acids. The V gene lost 7 bases and the J gene lost 0 bases, with 22 bases spanning the gap. Germline V gene data show CDR1 as SNHLY and CDR2 as FYNNEI. CDR3: CASTQAGAGKSSYNSPLHF. In DNA, the CDR3 is TGTGCCAGCACCCAAGCGGGGGCGGGGAAGAGCTCCTATAATTCACCCCTCCACTTT.

The chain links TRBV27 to TRBJ1-1; no clear D. V was shortened by 2 bases and J by 3 bases, with 13 bases between the two germline ends. The CDR3 is 15 residues long. In germline, CDR1 is MNHEY, CDR2 SMNVEV (reference sequence). In DNA, the CDR3 is TGTGCCAGCAGTTTAGTGAGGCAGGCAGACACTGAAGCTTTCTTT. This gives the protein CASSLVRQADTEAFF.

V is TRBV25-1 and J is TRBJ1-1; tentative D call: TRBD1 (5 bases). The CDR3 totals 15 residues. Trimming cost V 6 bases and J 5 bases, with 19 bases left between them. The germline V gene has CDR1 MGHDK and CDR2 SYGVNS. The CDR3: CASSPTGGAATEAFF. The CDR3, as DNA: TGTGCCAGCAGCCCCACGGGAGGGGCCGCGACTGAAGCTTTCTTT. The variable domain in full, completed from reference TRBV25-1 and TRBJ1-1, reads EADIYQTPRYLVIGTGKKITLECSQTMGHDKMYWYQQDPGMELHLIHYSYGVNSTEKGDLSSESTVSRIRTEHFPLTLESARPSHTSQYLCASSPTGGAATEAFFGQGTRLTVV.

The chain is built from TRBV19 and TRBJ1-1, with D unclear. Looked up from germline, CDR1 is LNHDA and CDR2 is SQIVND (reference sequence). The CDR3 has 13 residues. V shed 3 bases and J shed 4 bases, with 9 bases lying between them. The CDR3 DNA sequence: TGTGCCAGTAGTATTCGGGAAAGCACTGAAGCTTTCTTT. Protein: CASSIRESTEAFF.

The chain is built from TRBV13 and TRBJ2-7; D remains unclear. CDR1 and CDR2 (germline): PRHDT, FYEKMQ (reference sequence). The CDR3 runs 13 residues. Trimming shortened V by 5 bases and J by 6 bases, and 14 bases separated the two germline ends. The CDR3 region is CASSRPEQGEQYF. CDR3 DNA sequence: TGTGCCAGCAGCCGTCCGGAGCAAGGCGAGCAGTACTTC.

This clone was counted a single time. The V call is TRBV6-6, the J call TRBJ1-4; D is unresolved. The CDR3 covers 14 residues. Germline CDR1 MNHNY, CDR2 SVGAGI (reference sequence). V lost 2 bases, J lost 4 bases, and 8 bases lay in between. The CDR3 spells CASSYDRDNEKLFF. DNA of the CDR3: TGTGCCAGCAGTTACGACCGAGATAATGAAAAACTGTTTTTT.

V and J are TRBV29-1 and TRBJ1-2; D may be TRBD1 (5 bases). The germline V gene encodes CDR1 SQVTM and CDR2 ANQGSEA. This CDR3 comprises 13 residues. V shed 1 base and J shed 4 bases, with 10 bases lying between them. The CDR3 DNA reads as TGCAGCGTTGAAGCCGGCAGGGTCTATGGCTACACCTTC. Its protein product is CSVEAGRVYGYTF.

CDR3 DNA: TGTGCCAGCAGCTTACAGGGGCGGGATGGTAGCGGCTACACCTTC. Translation: CASSLQGRDGSGYTF. This chain connects TRBV7-3 to TRBJ1-2, with D possibly TRBD1 on 6 matching bases. The CDR3 has 15 residues. V lost 2 bases and J 8 bases, leaving 18 bases between the germline ends. Germline loops: CDR1 SGHTA, CDR2 FQGTGA.

This sequence joins TRBV7-2 and TRBJ2-7; D remains ambiguous. V was pared by 1 base and J by 0 bases, with 7 bases between. The CDR3 spans 14 residues. Germline CDR1 reads SGHTA; CDR2 reads FQGNSA. CDR3 residues: CASSLGPSSYEQYF. For the CDR3, the DNA is TGTGCCAGCAGCTTAGGTCCGAGCTCCTACGAGCAGTACTTC.

The chain is built from TRBV28 and TRBJ2-7; 7 bases fit TRBD1. CDR3 size: 14 residues. Germline CDR1 is MDHEN and CDR2 is SYDVKM. Unmatched junction bases numbered 5, after V lost 5 bases and J lost 1 base. The CDR3 region has the DNA TGTGCCAGCAGTATAACAGGGGCATCCTACGAGCAGTACTTC. The encoded protein is CASSITGASYEQYF.

The chain is built from TRBV4-1 and TRBJ2-1; either TRBD1 or TRBD2 may supply D (6 bases each). Germline CDR1 reads MGHRA; CDR2 reads YSYEKL. This CDR3 is built from 17 residues. The germline V and J ends were trimmed by 1 base and 1 base, with 14 bases remaining between them. The CDR3 coding sequence is TGCGCCAGCAGCCAAGGAGGGGGGACGAGGTCCTACAATGAGCAGTTCTTC. It translates to CASSQGGGTRSYNEQFF.

The genes are TRBV10-3 and TRBJ1-4, with 9 positions matching TRBD1. With V trimmed by 2 bases and J by 5 bases, 6 bases remained unmatched. The CDR3 loop spans 16 amino acids. Germline V gene data show CDR1 as ENHRY and CDR2 as SYGVKD. The chain's CDR3 is CAISEADRGSNEKLFF. Written as DNA, the CDR3 is TGTGCCATCAGTGAGGCGGACAGGGGCTCAAATGAAAAACTGTTTTTT.

This clone was found a few times. The chain links TRBV28 to TRBJ1-5; no reliable D call. Germline V gene data show CDR1 as MDHEN and CDR2 as SYDVKM. Trimming took off 3 bases at V and 4 bases at J, with 13 bases between the two ends. The CDR3 runs 15 residues. The DNA for the CDR3 is TGTGCCAGCAGTTTCGGTTCTTTCTCTAATCAGCCCCAGCATTTT. It is translated as CASSFGSFSNQPQHF.

The table lists this clone with a count of one. The gene calls are TRBV10-3 and TRBJ1-1; D perhaps matches TRBD1 (5 bases). The CDR3 extends over 13 amino acids. Trimming took 1 base from V and 4 from J, leaving 7 bases between them. The germline gives CDR1 ENHRY, CDR2 SYGVKD. CDR3 coding DNA: TGTGCCATCAGTGAGTATGGGGGCACTGAAGCTTTCTTT. It is translated as CAISEYGGTEAFF.

The chain links TRBV20-1 to TRBJ2-7; D gene ambiguous. The V and J ends lost 3 bases and 0 bases respectively, with 9 bases between them. The CDR3 covers 13 residues. CDR1 DFQATT and CDR2 SNEGSKA come from the germline V gene (reference sequence). The CDR3 bases are TGCAGTGCTAGTTCCCCAATCTCCTACGAGCAGTACTTC. Residues: CSASSPISYEQYF.

This clone came up once. This rearrangement joins TRBV10-1 to TRBJ2-1; 7 positions agree with TRBD1. The CDR3 contains 16 residues. Trimming at V came to 8 bases and at J to 9 bases, leaving 19 bases not matched to a gene. Germline assignment: CDR1 WNHNN and CDR2 SYGVQD (reference sequence). This CDR3 reads CASPNHRGSIRGEQFF. In nucleotides, the CDR3 is TGCGCCAGCCCTAACCACAGGGGCTCTATCAGGGGTGAGCAGTTCTTC.

The chain carries TRBV29-1 and TRBJ1-2; maybe TRBD1 (6 bases). The germline V gene encodes CDR1 SQVTM and CDR2 ANQGSEA. V was shortened by 6 bases and J by 13 bases, with 24 bases between the two germline ends. CDR3 length: 13 residues. For the CDR3, the DNA is TGCAGCGTGACTCCCCGGGACAAGGCCCCCACCACCTTC. This codes for CSVTPRDKAPTTF.

Comments on this clone: The germline gene is not matched at one end of the junction; a read error may be the cause. The V and J genes are TRBV10-2 and TRBJ2-7, with TRBD2 identical over 14 bases. CDR1 is WSHSY and CDR2 is SAAADI in the germline V gene. The CDR3 consists of 14 residues. CDR3 in amino acids: CASSAGTSGGPGNF. The CDR3 region has the DNA TGCGCCAGCAGCGCCGGGACTAGCGGGGGCCCGGGGAACTTC.

The CDR3 is CASSSLLDPIGDEQFF. CDR3 in DNA: TGTGCCAGCAGTTCCCTACTAGACCCTATCGGGGATGAGCAGTTCTTC. The chain couples TRBV6-5 to TRBJ2-1; D is perhaps TRBD2 (5 bases). The ends were cut back, 4 bases at V and 8 bases at J, with 21 bases in the middle. Germline CDR1 MNHEY, CDR2 SVGAGI. The CDR3 extends over 16 amino acids.

The rearrangement uses TRBV4-3 and TRBJ2-7; possibly TRBD1 for D (6 bases). Germline assignment: CDR1 LGHNA and CDR2 YSLEER. The CDR3 runs to 15 residues. The ends were cut back, 0 bases at V and 5 bases at J, with 14 bases in the middle. The CDR3 sequence is CASSQDYSGDDEQYF. CDR3 sequence (DNA): TGCGCCAGCAGCCAAGATTATTCAGGGGATGACGAGCAGTACTTC.